This T cell receptor (beta chain) was identified in a study of cytomegalovirus exposure and HLA in healthy donors. Whole-study findings and limits: Researchers reported in a later analysis that a missense DCLRE1C variant was tied to TCR beta V- and J-gene trimming. Equally common other TCR beta chains were less clonally expanded than HLA-associated ones, a later analysis found.

In the PCR, 60 Vbeta and 13 Jbeta primers were used. The protocol was immunoSEQ multiplex PCR, while the TCRdb copy is restricted to in-frame clones and leaves out a portion. The sample yields around 65,000 clones, approximately 83% seen once. As to this clone: Antigen: not known. Mismatch with germline at one junction end may stem from a read error.

The germline CDR1 and CDR2 sequences are SGHVS and FQNEAQ. The CDR3 is 15 residues long. Sample: PBMCs. The V and J genes are TRBV7-8 and TRBJ1-4; weak D call: TRBD1 (5 bases). The clonotype was recovered from a female donor in good health and CMV-seronegative. CDR3 region: CASSIAGGTNEKLFF. The CDR3 nucleotides read TGTGCCAGCAGCATAGCCGGGGGGACTAATGAAAAACTGTTTTTT.